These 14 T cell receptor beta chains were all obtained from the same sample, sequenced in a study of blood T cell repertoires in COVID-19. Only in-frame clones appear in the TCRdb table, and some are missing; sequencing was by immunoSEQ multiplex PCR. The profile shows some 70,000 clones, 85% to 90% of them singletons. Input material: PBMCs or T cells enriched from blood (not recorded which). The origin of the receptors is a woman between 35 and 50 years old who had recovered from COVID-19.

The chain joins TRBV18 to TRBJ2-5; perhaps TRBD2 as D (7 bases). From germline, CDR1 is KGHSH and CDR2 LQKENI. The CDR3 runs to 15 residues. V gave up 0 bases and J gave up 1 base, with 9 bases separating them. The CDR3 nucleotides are TGTGCCAGCTCACCACCGGGGGGGCCCCAAGAGACCCAGTACTTC. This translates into CASSPPGGPQETQYF.

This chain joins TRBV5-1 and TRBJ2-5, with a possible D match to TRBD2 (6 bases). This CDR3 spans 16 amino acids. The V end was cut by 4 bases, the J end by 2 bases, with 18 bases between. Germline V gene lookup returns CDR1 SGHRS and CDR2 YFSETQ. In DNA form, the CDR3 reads TGCGCCAGCAGCCTGGGGTCGGCGGGGAGTCAAGAGACCCAGTACTTC. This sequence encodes CASSLGSAGSQETQYF.

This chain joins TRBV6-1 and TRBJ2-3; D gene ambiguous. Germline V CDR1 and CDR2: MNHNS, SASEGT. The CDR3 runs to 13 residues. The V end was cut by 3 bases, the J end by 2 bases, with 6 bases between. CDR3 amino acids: CASSDAYTDTQYF. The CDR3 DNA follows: TGTGCCAGCAGTGATGCGTACACAGATACGCAGTATTTT.

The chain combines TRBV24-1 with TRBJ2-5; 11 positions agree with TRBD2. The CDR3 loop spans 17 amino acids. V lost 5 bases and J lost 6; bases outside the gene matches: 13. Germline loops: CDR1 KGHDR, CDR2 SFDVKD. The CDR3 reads CATSAPEASGGRKTQYF. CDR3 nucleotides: TGTGCCACCAGTGCCCCCGAGGCTAGCGGGGGGAGGAAGACCCAGTACTTC.

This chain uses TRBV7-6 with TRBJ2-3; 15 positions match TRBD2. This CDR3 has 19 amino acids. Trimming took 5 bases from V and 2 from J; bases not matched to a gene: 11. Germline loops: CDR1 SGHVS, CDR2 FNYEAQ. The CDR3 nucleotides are TGTGCCAGCAGCCCGCTTGGACTAGCGGGGGGGCTTGACACAGATACGCAGTATTTT. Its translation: CASSPLGLAGGLDTDTQYF.

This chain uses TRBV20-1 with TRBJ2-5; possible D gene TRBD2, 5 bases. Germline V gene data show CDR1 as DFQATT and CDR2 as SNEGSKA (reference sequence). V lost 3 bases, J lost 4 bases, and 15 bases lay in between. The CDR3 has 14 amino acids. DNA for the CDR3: TGCAGTGCTAGTAGCGTCTCTCGAGCAGAGACCCAGTACTTC. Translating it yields CSASSVSRAETQYF.

The CDR3 loop is CASSLLMTGGGLSSYNEQFF. DNA of the CDR3: TGCGCCAGCAGCTTGCTCATGACCGGCGGGGGATTAAGCTCCTACAATGAGCAGTTCTTC. The chain couples TRBV5-1 to TRBJ2-1; TRBD2 matches 7 bases. Germline-derived CDR1 and CDR2 are SGHRS and YFSETQ. This CDR3 region has 20 residues. After removal of 1 base from V and 0 bases from J, the junction contained 16 bases not matched to a gene.

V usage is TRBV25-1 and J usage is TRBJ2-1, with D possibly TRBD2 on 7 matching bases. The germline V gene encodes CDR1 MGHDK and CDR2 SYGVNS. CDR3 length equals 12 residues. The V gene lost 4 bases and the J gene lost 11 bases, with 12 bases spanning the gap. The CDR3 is CASSGGGAQQFF. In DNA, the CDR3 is TGTGCCAGCAGTGGAGGGGGGGCCCAGCAGTTCTTC. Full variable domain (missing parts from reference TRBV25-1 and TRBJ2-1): EADIYQTPRYLVIGTGKKITLECSQTMGHDKMYWYQQDPGMELHLIHYSYGVNSTEKGDLSSESTVSRIRTEHFPLTLESARPSHTSQYLCASSGGGAQQFFGPGTRLTVL.

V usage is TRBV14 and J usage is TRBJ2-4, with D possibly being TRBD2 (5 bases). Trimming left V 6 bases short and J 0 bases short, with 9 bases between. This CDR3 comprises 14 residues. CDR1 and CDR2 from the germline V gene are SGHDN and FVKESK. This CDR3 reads CASRSGLAKNIQYF. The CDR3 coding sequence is TGTGCCAGCAGGAGCGGTCTAGCCAAAAACATTCAGTACTTC.

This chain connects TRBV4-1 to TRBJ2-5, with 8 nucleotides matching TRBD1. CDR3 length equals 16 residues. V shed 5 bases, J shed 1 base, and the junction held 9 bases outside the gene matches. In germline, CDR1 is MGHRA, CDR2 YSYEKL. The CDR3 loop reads CASSGPGGIPQETQYF. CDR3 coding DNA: TGCGCCAGCAGCGGTCCAGGGGGCATACCCCAAGAGACCCAGTACTTC.

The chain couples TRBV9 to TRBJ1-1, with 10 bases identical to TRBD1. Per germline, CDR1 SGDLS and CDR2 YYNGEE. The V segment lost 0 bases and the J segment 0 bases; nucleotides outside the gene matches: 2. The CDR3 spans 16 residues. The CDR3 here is CASSVGQGALNTEAFF. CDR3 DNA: TGTGCCAGCAGCGTAGGACAGGGGGCCTTGAACACTGAAGCTTTCTTT.

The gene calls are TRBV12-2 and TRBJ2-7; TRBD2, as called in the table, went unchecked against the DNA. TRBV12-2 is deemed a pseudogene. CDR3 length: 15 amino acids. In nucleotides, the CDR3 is TGTGCACTCGTGAGAGCCGGGACTAGCCCCTCCGAGCAGTACTTC. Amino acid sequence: CALVRAGTSPSEQYF.

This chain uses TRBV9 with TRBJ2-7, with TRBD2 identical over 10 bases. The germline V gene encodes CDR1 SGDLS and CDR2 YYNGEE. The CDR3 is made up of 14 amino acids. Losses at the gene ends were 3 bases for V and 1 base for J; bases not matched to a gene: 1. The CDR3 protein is CASSGSGGSYEQYF. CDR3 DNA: TGTGCCAGCAGCGGTAGCGGGGGGTCCTACGAGCAGTACTTC.

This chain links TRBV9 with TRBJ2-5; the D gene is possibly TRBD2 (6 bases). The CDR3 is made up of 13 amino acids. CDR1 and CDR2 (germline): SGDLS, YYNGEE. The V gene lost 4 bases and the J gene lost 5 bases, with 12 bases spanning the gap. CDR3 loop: CASSPGTLETQYF. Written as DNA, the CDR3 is TGTGCCAGCAGCCCCGGGACTTTGGAGACCCAGTACTTC.